These 3 T cell receptor beta chains share one sample of origin, sequenced in a study of PD-1 blockade in classical Hodgkin lymphoma. Every patient relapsed after autologous stem cell transplantation, and brentuximab vedotin exposure varied. Sequencing used immunoSEQ multiplex PCR; TCRdb keeps in-frame clones, though not all of them. The sample records more than 90,000 clones, more than 85% being singletons. Sequencing was performed on peripheral blood mononuclear cells (PBMCs), taken before the second cycle of nivolumab. The receptor source for this set is a human donor with classical Hodgkin lymphoma.

The chain carries TRBV7-9 and TRBJ2-7; D remains unclear. The CDR3 spans 13 residues. Between the trimmed V and J ends, which lost 2 bases and 5 bases, there was a span of 10 bases. Looked up from germline, CDR1 is SEHNR and CDR2 is FQNEAQ (reference sequence). The CDR3 is CASSLYETHEQYF. The CDR3 DNA is TGTGCCAGCAGCTTATACGAGACTCACGAGCAGTACTTC.

The chain is built from TRBV5-4 and TRBJ1-2, with D possibly being TRBD1 (5 bases). This CDR3 has 14 amino acids. The ends were cut back, 0 bases at V and 0 bases at J, with 6 bases in the middle. The germline V gene has CDR1 SGHNT and CDR2 YYREEE (reference sequence). In nucleotides, the CDR3 is TGTGCCAGCAGCTTGGGGGGGTCTAACTATGGCTACACCTTC. Encoded protein: CASSLGGSNYGYTF.

This sequence joins TRBV6-4 and TRBJ2-3, with 12 nucleotides matching TRBD2. CDR1 MRHNA and CDR2 SNTAGT come from the germline V gene. This CDR3 is built from 15 residues. The V and J ends lost 4 bases and 6 bases, in that order; junction bases with no gene match: 5. CDR3 sequence reads: CASSGTSGDLDTQYF. For the CDR3, the DNA is TGTGCCAGCAGTGGGACTAGCGGGGACCTGGATACGCAGTATTTT.